Described below is a single T cell receptor (beta chain) sequence and its context. Its antigen is as yet unknown. The data are from a study of T-cell reconstitution after alpha-beta-depleted transplantation in children. Study-wide results and limits: At one year after transplant, newly produced T cells mostly accounted for T-cell counts and diversity.

The CDR3 runs 16 residues. Germline-derived CDR1 and CDR2 are SGHRS and YFSETQ. The trim removed 0 bases at V and 5 bases at J, leaving 7 bases unmatched. The TCRbeta library was prepared with unique molecular identifiers. MiXCR, run by TCRdb on the PCR reads, gives a single entry per CDR3 protein. The sample includes about 610,000 distinct CDR3 sequences, roughly 27% seen only once; the top ten take about 35%. This TCR was sampled from a boy younger than two with Wiskott-Aldrich syndrome, due to receive a stem cell transplant. V gene TRBV5-1 combines with J gene TRBJ2-3, with TRBD2 identical over 9 bases. The sequencing used PBMCs, collected before TCRalphabeta/CD19-depleted stem cell transplant. In nucleotides, the CDR3 is TGCGCCAGCAGCTTGGATGGGGTAGCGGGAGAAGATACGCAGTATTTT. It specifies CASSLDGVAGEDTQYF.